One and the same sample provided the 25 T cell receptor beta chains below, sequenced in a study of blood T cells in healthy people across ages (dated by TCRdb to between 2015 and 2017). Libraries were built with 5' RACE. These reads were obtained on an Illumina HiSeq 2500. The second PCR ran for roughly 7 to 12 cycles and used a J-beta primer mix along with a sample-barcoded 5' primer. The public sequencing data were trimmed at Q25 with fastp and processed into clonotypes with MiXCR by TCRdb, which kept only in-frame beta chains. Each CDR3 protein appears once, grouped with its most common genes and DNA. The sample profile shows about 400,000 distinct CDR3 sequences; 52% of them were found once. The ten largest account for roughly 51% of the sample. The specimen was blood. These receptors all come from a man aged 55 to 70 in good health.

The rearrangement links TRBV28 to TRBJ2-7, with D unclear. The V gene lost 3 bases and the J gene lost 12 bases, with 12 bases spanning the gap. The CDR3 extends over 11 amino acids. Looked up from germline, CDR1 is MDHEN and CDR2 is SYDVKM. In DNA form, the CDR3 reads TGTGCCAGCAGTTTTGGAGCCACCGGGTACTTC. It specifies CASSFGATGYF.

The genes are TRBV12-3 or TRBV12-4 and TRBJ2-1, with TRBD2 identical over 12 bases. V trimming: 5 bases; J trimming: 9 bases; junction bases outside the gene matches: 8. The CDR3 length is 15 residues. The CDR3 region is CASSPTTSGSREQFF. The CDR3 DNA sequence: TGTGCCAGCAGTCCCACGACTAGCGGGAGCCGTGAGCAGTTCTTC.

CDR3: CPRSRANIQYF. CDR3 nucleotide sequence: TGTCCCCGGTCCAGAGCTAACATTCAGTACTTC. The chain combines TRBV21-1 with TRBJ2-4. TRBV21-1 is given as a pseudogene. This CDR3 is built from 11 residues.

The CDR3 loop reads CAWSRQGVYEQYF. CDR3 sequence (DNA): TGTGCCTGGAGTCGACAGGGGGTCTACGAGCAGTACTTC. The genes are TRBV30 and TRBJ2-7; 9 bases are shared with TRBD1. With V trimmed by 2 bases and J by 3 bases, 2 bases remained unmatched. The CDR3 runs to 13 residues. Germline lookup yields CDR1 GTSNPN and CDR2 SVGIG (reference sequence).

This rearrangement joins TRBV28 to TRBJ2-1; 9 bases line up with TRBD2. The CDR3 has 16 residues. Germline assignment: CDR1 MDHEN and CDR2 SYDVKM. V trimming: 3 bases; J trimming: 6 bases; junction bases outside the gene matches: 9. The CDR3 nucleotides read TGTGCCAGCAGTTTGCTGGGTCTAGCGGGACCCAATGAGCAGTTCTTC. Amino acid sequence: CASSLLGLAGPNEQFF.

The gene calls are TRBV4-3 and TRBJ2-4; possible D gene TRBD1, 6 bases. The CDR3 consists of 14 residues. V shed 3 bases and J shed 9 bases, with 15 bases lying between them. CDR1 LGHNA and CDR2 YSLEER come from the germline V gene. This CDR3 is CASSQTGLGTIQYF. The CDR3 nucleotides read TGCGCCAGCAGCCAGACAGGTTTGGGGACCATTCAGTACTTC.

This clonotype was found a few times. The rearrangement uses TRBV27 and TRBJ2-7; no clear D. The germline V gene encodes CDR1 MNHEY and CDR2 SMNVEV (reference sequence). Trimming cost V 6 bases and J 1 base, with 10 bases left between them. CDR3 length: 13 amino acids. The chain's CDR3 is CASSDPWSYEQYF. As DNA, the CDR3 is TGTGCCAGCAGCGACCCTTGGTCCTACGAGCAGTACTTC.

The chain links TRBV7-9 to TRBJ2-1; D possibly uses TRBD1 or TRBD2 (5 bases each). V was cut by 5 bases and J by 7 bases, with 21 bases left in between. Germline-derived CDR1 and CDR2 are SEHNR and FQNEAQ (reference sequence). The length of the CDR3 is 16 residues. The CDR3 reads CASSRPLGTALNEQFF. CDR3 DNA sequence: TGTGCCAGCAGCAGACCCCTAGGGACGGCACTTAATGAGCAGTTCTTC.

V is TRBV7-9 and J is TRBJ2-3; TRBD1 aligns across 8 bases. From germline, CDR1 is SEHNR and CDR2 FQNEAQ (reference sequence). This CDR3 is built from 15 residues. The junction had 10 bases not matched to a gene; V was cut back by 5 bases and J by 6 bases. The CDR3 is CASSPRDRFSDTQYF. The CDR3 bases are TGTGCCAGCAGCCCCCGGGACAGGTTTTCGGATACGCAGTATTTT.

In its sample, this clonotype was seen a few times. This rearrangement joins TRBV7-2 to TRBJ2-7; TRBD2 matches 9 bases. Germline loops: CDR1 SGHTA, CDR2 FQGNSA. Germline trimming cut 1 base from V and 2 bases from J; bases unmatched to any gene: 0. This CDR3 comprises 14 residues. The DNA of the CDR3 is TGTGCCAGCAGCTTAGGGACTAGCGCCTACGAGCAGTACTTC. The encoded protein is CASSLGTSAYEQYF.

This chain links TRBV6-1 with TRBJ2-7; TRBD2 is a possible D gene (5 bases). The ends were cut back, 10 bases at V and 0 bases at J, with 13 bases in the middle. The germline V gene encodes CDR1 MNHNS and CDR2 SASEGT. The CDR3 spans 13 residues. The CDR3: CAIESGISYEQYF. CDR3 DNA: TGTGCCATTGAAAGCGGAATCTCCTACGAGCAGTACTTC.

The chain uses TRBV20-1 and TRBJ2-5; 12 positions agree with TRBD2. The CDR3 is made up of 14 amino acids. V was clipped by 6 bases and J by 7 bases; unmatched bases: 9. The germline gives CDR1 DFQATT, CDR2 SNEGSKA (reference sequence). CDR3 loop: CSAPTSGRGGTQYF. CDR3 DNA: TGCAGTGCACCGACTAGCGGGAGAGGGGGGACCCAGTACTTC.

The sample holds many counts of this clonotype. This chain joins TRBV6-1 and TRBJ1-5; D call uncertain. The germline V gene has CDR1 MNHNS and CDR2 SASEGT. Trimming took off 8 bases at V and 0 bases at J, with 2 bases between the two ends. The CDR3 is made up of 11 amino acids. The CDR3 DNA reads TGTGCCAGCGGTAGCAATCAGCCCCAGCATTTT. Translated, it gives CASGSNQPQHF.

The chain couples TRBV28 to TRBJ2-1, with 7 bases identical to TRBD1. Germline V gene lookup returns CDR1 MDHEN and CDR2 SYDVKM. Trimming at V came to 3 bases and at J to 4 bases, leaving 9 bases not matched to a gene. This CDR3 is built from 16 residues. CDR3 coding DNA: TGTGCCAGCAGTTTTCCTCGCGACAGGGCGTACAATGAGCAGTTCTTC. This sequence encodes CASSFPRDRAYNEQFF.

This clonotype occurred many times. The chain recombines TRBV25-1 with TRBJ2-5; D may be TRBD1 (5 bases). V was shortened by 3 bases and J by 5 bases, with 13 bases between the two germline ends. This CDR3 is 14 amino acids long. Germline CDR1 and CDR2: MGHDK and SYGVNS. The CDR3 is CASSDSRRVETQYF. In DNA form, the CDR3 reads TGTGCCAGCAGTGATAGCCGCAGGGTGGAGACCCAGTACTTC.

V usage is TRBV25-1 and J usage is TRBJ1-4; D is undetermined. Germline CDR1 MGHDK, CDR2 SYGVNS. The CDR3 is 14 residues long. Trimming removed 7 bases from V and 5 bases from J, with 14 bases in between. The CDR3 DNA follows: TGTGCCAGCAAAGAGCAAACTCCCAATGAAAAACTGTTTTTT. Amino acids: CASKEQTPNEKLFF.

The chain joins TRBV6-6 to TRBJ2-2; 7 bases are shared with TRBD2. The CDR3 has 14 residues. V was clipped by 7 bases and J by 8 bases; unmatched bases: 10. Looked up from germline, CDR1 is MNHNY and CDR2 is SVGAGI (reference sequence). In DNA form, the CDR3 reads TGTGCCAGCAAGGGAGGGCCCTCGGGGGGGGAGCTGTTTTTT. Protein product: CASKGGPSGGELFF.

The chain joins TRBV11-2 to TRBJ2-5; D unclear. The CDR3 consists of 14 residues. V gave up 1 base and J gave up 0 bases, with 6 bases separating them. Germline V gene lookup returns CDR1 SGHAT and CDR2 FQNNGV. CDR3 region: CASSLVLYQETQYF. DNA for the CDR3: TGTGCCAGCAGCTTAGTTCTGTACCAAGAGACCCAGTACTTC.

The chain employs TRBV28 and TRBJ1-2; 8 nucleotides align to TRBD1. The V gene end was trimmed by 4 bases and the J gene end by 6 bases; junction bases not matched to a gene: 4. CDR1 is MDHEN, CDR2 SYDVKM, per germline. The CDR3 covers 13 residues. CDR3 protein: CASSSDRGDGYTF. CDR3 nucleotides: TGTGCCAGCAGTTCAGACAGGGGCGATGGCTACACCTTC.

CDR3 region: CASSTRTGNNNEQFF. The CDR3 DNA reads TGTGCCAGCTCAACCCGGACAGGGAACAACAATGAGCAGTTCTTC. The chain links TRBV18 to TRBJ2-1, with 8 bases lining up with TRBD1. The CDR3 spans 15 residues. Unmatched junction bases numbered 8, after V lost 5 bases and J lost 5 bases. Germline V gene data show CDR1 as KGHSH and CDR2 as LQKENI.

In its sample, this clonotype was seen a few times. The gene calls are TRBV20-1 and TRBJ2-5, with TRBD2 matching over 10 bases. CDR1 DFQATT and CDR2 SNEGSKA come from the germline V gene (reference sequence). V lost 4 bases to trimming and J lost 1 base; unmatched junction nucleotides: 6. This CDR3 has 15 residues. The chain's CDR3 is CSAIRLAGAQETQYF. DNA for the CDR3: TGCAGTGCTATAAGGCTAGCGGGAGCCCAAGAGACCCAGTACTTC.

The chain couples TRBV19 to TRBJ1-2, with 10 nucleotides matching TRBD1. V dropped 6 bases and J dropped 4; count of bases not matched to a gene: 8. CDR3 length: 15 residues. Germline CDR1 and CDR2: LNHDA and SQIVND (reference sequence). The CDR3 region has the DNA TGTGCCAGTAGCCCCGACAGGGGGCCGATCTATGGCTACACCTTC. This gives the protein CASSPDRGPIYGYTF.

The chain couples TRBV27 to TRBJ2-7; D might be TRBD1 (5 bases). V was clipped by 7 bases and J by 6 bases, with 25 bases between them. The CDR3 is 16 residues long. Germline V CDR1 and CDR2: MNHEY, SMNVEV (reference sequence). The CDR3 region has the DNA TGTGCCAGCATAGATGAGACAGCCCACCTCCTAGGCGAGCAGTACTTC. This gives the protein CASIDETAHLLGEQYF.

The table lists this clonotype with a count of one. This may be a read error: a much more frequent sequence differs by one nucleotide. V gene TRBV5-1 combines with J gene TRBJ2-3, with D unresolved. The length of the CDR3 is 13 residues. Germline V lookup: CDR1 SGHRS, CDR2 YFSETQ. The V end was cut by 0 bases, the J end by 5 bases, with 7 bases between. CDR3 sequence reads: CASSLGFIDTQYF. The CDR3 DNA follows: TGCGCCAGCAGCTTGGGCTTCATAGATACGCAGTATTTT. Full variable domain (remainder filled in from reference TRBV5-1 and TRBJ2-3): KAGVTQTPRYLIKTRGQQVTLSCSPISGHRSVSWYQQTPGQGLQFLFEYFSETQRNKGNFPGRFSGRQFSNSRSEMNVSTLELGDSALYLCASSLGFIDTQYFGPGTRLTVL.

The gene calls are TRBV13 and TRBJ2-2; weak D call: TRBD1 (6 bases). This CDR3 has 17 amino acids. CDR1 PRHDT and CDR2 FYEKMQ come from the germline V gene (reference sequence). Trimming removed 0 bases from V and 3 bases from J, with 14 bases in between. The CDR3: CASSLGLDRRYTGELFF. The CDR3 nucleotides read TGTGCCAGCAGCTTAGGCCTGGACAGACGTTACACCGGGGAGCTGTTTTTT. The full variable domain, with the rest looked up from reference TRBV13 and TRBJ2-2, is AAGVIQSPRHLIKEKRETATLKCYPIPRHDTVYWYQQGPGQDPQFLISFYEKMQSDKGSIPDRFSAQQFSDYHSELNMSSLELGDSALYFCASSLGLDRRYTGELFFGEGSRLTVL.